A selection of T cell receptor beta chains follows, all from one sample in a study of early T cells in non-severe SARS-CoV-2 infection. TCRdb re-called the 5' RACE reads with MiXCR, one entry per CDR3 protein. The sample shows 20,000 to 25,000 distinct CDR3 sequences, about 5.6% of them seen only once. Material for sequencing was whole blood. Receptor source: an adult who was a healthcare worker with PCR-confirmed SARS-CoV-2 infection or an uninfected control (not recorded which). CDR3s include the opening cysteine and the closing phenylalanine or tryptophan. The D gene is left open where the match is weak. The size entry is marked missing in some rows and otherwise reads once, few, many or a size class.

TRBJ2-1,TRBV4-3,medium-sized,TRBD2,CASSQTSGRNNEQFF,TGCGCCAGCAGCCAAACTAGCGGGAGGAACAATGAGCAGTTCTTC
TRBJ2-3,TRBV10-3,many,-,CAISGGRTSTDTQYF,TGTGCCATCAGTGGTGGGAGGACTAGCACAGATACGCAGTATTTT
TRBJ1-5,TRBV5-4,few,TRBD1,CAEQLFRDRGPSGQPQHF,TGTGCCGAACAGCTATTTCGGGACAGGGGTCCGTCTGGGCAGCCCCAGCATTTT
TRBJ2-1,TRBV11-3,medium-sized,-,CASSLVLNRENEQFF,TGTGCCAGCAGCTTAGTTCTAAACAGGGAGAATGAGCAGTTCTTC
TRBJ2-3,TRBV7-9,few,TRBD2,CASSLTSGSGQDTQYF,TGTGCCAGCAGCTTAACTAGCGGGAGTGGTCAGGATACGCAGTATTTT
TRBJ2-7,TRBV29-1,-,-,CSVESGEQYF,TGCAGCGTTGAATCCGGCGAGCAGTACTTC
TRBJ2-2,TRBV4-2,many,-,CASSQGDGSKNTGELFF,TGTGCCAGCAGCCAAGGGGACGGAAGTAAGAACACCGGGGAGCTGTTTTTT
TRBJ2-4,TRBV4-3,-,-,CASSHQLGEVQNIQYF,TGCGCCAGCAGCCACCAACTAGGGGAAGTTCAAAACATTCAGTACTTC
TRBJ1-1,TRBV6-4,many,TRBD1,CASSLQPGQVNTEAFF,TGTGCCAGCAGTCTACAACCGGGACAGGTGAACACTGAAGCTTTCTTT
TRBJ2-1,TRBV6-2/TRBV6-3,many,TRBD2,CASKASGSNEQFF,TGTGCCAGCAAAGCTAGCGGGAGCAATGAGCAGTTCTTC
TRBJ2-1,TRBV21-1,-,-,CASSKGGQFF,TGTGCCAGCAGCAAAGGCGGGCAGTTCTTC
TRBJ1-4,TRBV18,-,-,CASSPTGRPNEKLFF,TGTGCCAGCTCCCCGACTGGGCGGCCAAATGAAAAACTGTTTTTT
TRBJ2-5,TRBV28,few,-,CASSLTGRSGTQYF,TGTGCCAGCAGTTTGACGGGACGCTCGGGGACCCAGTACTTC
TRBJ2-7,TRBV11-1,many,TRBD2,CASSFSSSGIPNYEQYF,TGTGCCAGCAGCTTCTCGAGCAGCGGGATCCCAAACTACGAGCAGTACTTC
TRBJ2-1,TRBV28,many,-,CASSLQGLGEQFF,TGTGCCAGCAGTTTACAGGGGTTAGGGGAGCAGTTCTTC
TRBJ2-4,TRBV7-2,many,-,CASSLQRLAKNIQYF,TGTGCCAGCAGCCTTCAGCGGCTAGCCAAAAACATTCAGTACTTC
TRBJ1-4,TRBV29-1,-,-,CSVEAETGRAEKLFF,TGCAGCGTTGAAGCTGAGACAGGAAGGGCTGAAAAACTGTTTTTT
TRBJ2-3,TRBV12-3/TRBV12-4,many,TRBD2,CASSSNGRTVGDTQYF,TGTGCCAGCAGTTCCAACGGGAGGACCGTGGGAGATACGCAGTATTTT
TRBJ2-2,TRBV24-1,few,-,CATSDLNAGDTGELFF,TGTGCCACCAGTGATTTAAATGCAGGGGACACCGGGGAGCTGTTTTTT
TRBJ2-5,TRBV7-9,many,TRBD2,CASSPGLEETQYF,TGTGCCAGCAGCCCGGGACTAGAAGAGACCCAGTACTTC
TRBJ1-2,TRBV12-3/TRBV12-4,many,TRBD1,CASTGTAVSYTF,TGTGCCAGCACCGGGACAGCTGTTAGCTACACCTTC
TRBJ2-1,TRBV7-3,-,TRBD2,CASSLSSGGYNEQFF,TGTGCCAGCAGCTTATCCAGCGGGGGATACAATGAGCAGTTCTTC
TRBJ2-5,TRBV6-2/TRBV6-3,-,TRBD2,CASGLGSETQYF,TGTGCCAGCGGACTAGGGAGCGAGACCCAGTACTTC
TRBJ2-1,TRBV4-3,many,-,CASSRSGPASNEQFF,TGCGCCAGCAGCCGCAGCGGGCCGGCGAGCAATGAGCAGTTCTTC
TRBJ2-1,TRBV7-7,many,TRBD2,CASSSRLAGSYNEQFF,TGTGCTAGCAGCTCAAGACTAGCTGGCTCCTACAATGAGCAGTTCTTC
TRBJ1-2,TRBV3-1,many,-,CASSQHDRKNLYGYTF,TGTGCCAGCAGCCAACACGACAGGAAGAATCTCTATGGCTACACCTTC
TRBJ2-5,TRBV20-1,many,TRBD2,CSAPSGSLETQYF,TGCAGTGCACCAAGCGGGAGTTTAGAGACCCAGTACTTC
TRBJ2-6,TRBV4-3,-,TRBD2,CASSQEIPSGSAGANVLTF,TGCGCCAGCAGCCAAGAAATACCTAGCGGGAGCGCTGGGGCCAACGTCCTGACTTTC
TRBJ2-1,TRBV4-1,many,-,CASSQGMGELGNEQFF,TGCGCCAGCAGCCAAGGGATGGGGGAGCTTGGTAATGAGCAGTTCTTC
TRBJ1-2,TRBV6-6,many,TRBD1,CASSHPQGAGYTF,TGTGCCAGCAGTCACCCGCAGGGGGCTGGCTACACCTTC
TRBJ2-1,TRBV7-2,many,-,CASSLDLASNEQFF,TGTGCCAGCAGCTTAGATCTAGCCTCCAATGAGCAGTTCTTC
TRBJ2-7,TRBV9,few,-,CASSEDRGEQYF,TGTGCCAGCAGCGAAGACAGAGGCGAGCAGTACTTC
TRBJ1-1,TRBV4-2,medium-sized,-,CASSQDMVNTEAFF,TGTGCCAGCAGCCAAGATATGGTTAACACTGAAGCTTTCTTT
TRBJ2-1,TRBV7-9,many,TRBD1,CASTKTGGASHEQFF,TGTGCCAGCACGAAGACAGGGGGCGCCTCGCATGAGCAGTTCTTC
TRBJ1-6,TRBV7-9,many,-,CASSLGLIPLHF,TGTGCCAGCAGCTTAGGATTAATTCCCCTCCACTTT
TRBJ2-2,TRBV5-4,few,-,CASSFGFNAGELFF,TGTGCCAGCAGCTTTGGTTTTAACGCCGGGGAGCTGTTTTTT
TRBJ2-1,TRBV24-1,many,TRBD2,CATSDLRHGLAGLNEQFF,TGTGCCACCAGTGATTTGCGTCACGGACTAGCGGGATTAAATGAGCAGTTCTTC
TRBJ2-5,TRBV27,-,-,CASRQVFIGTQYF,TGTGCCAGCCGACAGGTTTTTATAGGGACCCAGTACTTC
TRBJ2-3,TRBV25-1,many,TRBD1,CASSEDRPPTQYF,TGTGCCAGCAGTGAGGACAGGCCCCCTACGCAGTATTTT
TRBJ1-2,TRBV4-2,-,-,CASSQVAVSNYGYTF,TGTGCCAGCAGCCAAGTGGCAGTCTCTAACTATGGCTACACCTTC